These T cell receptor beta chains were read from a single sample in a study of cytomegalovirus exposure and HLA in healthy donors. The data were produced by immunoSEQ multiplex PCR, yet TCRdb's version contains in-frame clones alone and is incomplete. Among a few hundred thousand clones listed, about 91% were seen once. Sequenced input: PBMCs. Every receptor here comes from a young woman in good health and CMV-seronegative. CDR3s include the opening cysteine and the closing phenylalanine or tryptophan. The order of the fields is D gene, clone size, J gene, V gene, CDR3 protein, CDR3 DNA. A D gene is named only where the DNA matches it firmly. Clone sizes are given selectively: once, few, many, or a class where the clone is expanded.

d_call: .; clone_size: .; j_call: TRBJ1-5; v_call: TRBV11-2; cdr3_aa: CASSLQGSWPQHF; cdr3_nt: TGTGCCAGCAGCTTACAGGGGAGTTGGCCCCAGCATTTT
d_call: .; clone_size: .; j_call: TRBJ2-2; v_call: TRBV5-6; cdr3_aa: CASSLAGLNTGELFF; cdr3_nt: TGTGCCAGCAGCTTGGCAGGCCTGAACACCGGGGAGCTGTTTTTT
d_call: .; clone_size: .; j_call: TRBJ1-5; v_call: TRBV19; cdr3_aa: CASNGGYSNQPQHF; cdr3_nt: TGTGCCAGTAACGGAGGGTATAGCAATCAGCCCCAGCATTTT
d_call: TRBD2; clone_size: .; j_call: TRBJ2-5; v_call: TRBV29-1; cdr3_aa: CSVNADPVAGVETQYF; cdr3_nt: TGCAGCGTTAACGCCGATCCCGTAGCGGGAGTGGAGACCCAGTACTTC
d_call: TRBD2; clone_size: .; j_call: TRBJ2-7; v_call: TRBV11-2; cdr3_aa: CASSFLTSEEYEQYF; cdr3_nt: TGTGCCAGCAGCTTTCTGACTAGCGAAGAATACGAGCAGTACTTC
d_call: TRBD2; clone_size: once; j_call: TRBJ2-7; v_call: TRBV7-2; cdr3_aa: CASSTRTSGKAVQYF; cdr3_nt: TGTGCCAGCAGCACCAGGACTAGCGGGAAGGCGGTGCAGTACTTC
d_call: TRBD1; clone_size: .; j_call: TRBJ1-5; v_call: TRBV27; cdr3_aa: CASSDRDLGQPQHF; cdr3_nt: TGTGCCAGCAGCGACAGGGACCTAGGGCAGCCCCAGCATTTT
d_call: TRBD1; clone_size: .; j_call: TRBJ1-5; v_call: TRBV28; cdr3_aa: CASIPGQSNQPQHF; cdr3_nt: TGTGCCAGCATACCGGGACAGAGTAATCAGCCCCAGCATTTT
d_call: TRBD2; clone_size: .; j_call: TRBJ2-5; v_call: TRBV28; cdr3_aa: CASSFRLAGRAETQYF; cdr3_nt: TGTGCCAGCAGTTTCCGGCTAGCGGGAAGGGCGGAGACCCAGTACTTC
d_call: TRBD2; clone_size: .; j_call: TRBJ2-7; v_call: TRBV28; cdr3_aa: CASSVRGGSYEQYF; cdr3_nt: TGTGCCAGCAGTGTTCGGGGGGGAAGCTACGAGCAGTACTTC
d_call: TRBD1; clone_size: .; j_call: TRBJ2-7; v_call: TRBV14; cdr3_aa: CASSPQGAYSSYEQYF; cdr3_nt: TGTGCCAGCAGCCCTCAGGGGGCCTATAGCTCCTACGAGCAGTACTTC
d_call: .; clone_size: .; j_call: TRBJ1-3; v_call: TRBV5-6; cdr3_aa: CASSFLPGGGNTIYF; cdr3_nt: TGTGCCAGCAGCTTCTTACCCGGCGGGGGAAACACCATATATTTT
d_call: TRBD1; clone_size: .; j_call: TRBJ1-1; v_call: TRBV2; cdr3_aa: CASSIDRAIDTEAFF; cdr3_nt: TGTGCCAGCAGCATCGACAGGGCAATCGACACTGAAGCTTTCTTT
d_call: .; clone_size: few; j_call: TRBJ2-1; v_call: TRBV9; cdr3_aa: CASSIGVAHEQFF; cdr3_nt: TGTGCCAGCAGCATAGGAGTAGCACATGAGCAGTTCTTC
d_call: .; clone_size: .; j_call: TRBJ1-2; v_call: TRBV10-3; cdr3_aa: CAISDVRSNGYTF; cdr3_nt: TGTGCCATCAGTGATGTGAGAAGCAATGGCTACACCTTC
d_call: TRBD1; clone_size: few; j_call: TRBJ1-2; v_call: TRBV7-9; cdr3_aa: CASSAPGGLNYGYTF; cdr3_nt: TGTGCCAGCAGCGCCCCAGGGGGTCTCAACTATGGCTACACCTTC
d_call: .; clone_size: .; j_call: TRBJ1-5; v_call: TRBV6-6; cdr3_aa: CASSYQGNQPQHF; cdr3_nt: TGTGCCAGCAGTTATCAGGGCAATCAGCCCCAGCATTTT
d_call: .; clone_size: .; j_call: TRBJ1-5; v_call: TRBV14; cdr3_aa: CASSQEPRGPQHF; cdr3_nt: TGTGCCAGCAGCCAAGAACCCCGAGGGCCCCAGCATTTT
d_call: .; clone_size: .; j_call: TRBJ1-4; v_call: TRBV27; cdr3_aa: CASSIRGVYEKLFF; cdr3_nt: TGTGCCAGCAGTATCAGGGGTGTGTATGAAAAACTGTTTTTT
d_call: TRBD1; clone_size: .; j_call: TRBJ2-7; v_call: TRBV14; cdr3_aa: CASSRQGFHEQYF; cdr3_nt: TGTGCCAGCAGCCGACAGGGGTTCCACGAGCAGTACTTC
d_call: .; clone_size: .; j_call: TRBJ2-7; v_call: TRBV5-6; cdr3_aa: CASSSSGDLIYEQYF; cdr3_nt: TGTGCTAGCAGCTCCTCGGGGGACCTAATCTACGAGCAGTACTTC
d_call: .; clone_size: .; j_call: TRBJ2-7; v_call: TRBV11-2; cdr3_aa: CASSFNVRGEQYF; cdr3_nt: TGTGCCAGCAGCTTCAACGTCCGGGGAGAGCAGTACTTC